The next 27 T cell receptor beta chains were all read from a single sample in a study of T-cell memory formation after mild COVID-19. TCRdb re-analysed the 5' RACE reads in MiXCR, keeping a single row per CDR3 protein. The sample gives some 320,000 distinct CDR3 sequences, 15% of which show up once; approximately 20% is in the top ten. Input material: PBMCs or a T cell subset sorted from them (not recorded which). These TCRs come from a young man who had mild COVID-19 (a few samples of this study predate the infection). Cell type and time point are not known.

The CDR3 loop reads CASSYDTGLHGYTF. The CDR3 bases are TGTGCCAGCAGCTACGATACAGGGCTTCATGGCTACACCTTC. The V call is TRBV5-4, the J call TRBJ1-2, with D perhaps TRBD1 (6 bases). Germline V lookup: CDR1 SGHNT, CDR2 YYREEE (reference sequence). The CDR3 runs 14 residues. V lost 3 bases to trimming and J lost 6 bases, with 15 bases between them.

The J gene is TRBJ2-3, the V gene TRBV24-1; 7 bases fit TRBD1. Germline V gene lookup returns CDR1 KGHDR and CDR2 SFDVKD. This CDR3 is 15 amino acids long. V shed 8 bases, J shed 2 bases, and the junction held 9 bases outside the gene matches. CDR3 coding DNA: TGTGCCACCAAATCGGGACAGTATTTCACAGATACGCAGTATTTT. This codes for CATKSGQYFTDTQYF.

This clonotype was counted between two and nine times. J is TRBJ2-3 and V is TRBV4-3; 9 bases line up with TRBD2. Per the germline V gene, CDR1 is LGHNA and CDR2 is YSLEER. V lost 10 bases and J lost 0; bases outside the gene matches: 11. CDR3 length: 16 residues. The CDR3 loop reads CANIAGVPASTDTQYF. The CDR3 bases are TGCGCCAACATAGCGGGGGTTCCAGCTAGCACAGATACGCAGTATTTT.

This clonotype was detected many times. This sequence joins TRBV7-8 and TRBJ2-3, with TRBD2 matching 13 bases. Trimming at V came to 5 bases and at J to 1 base, leaving 3 bases not matched to a gene. This CDR3 is built from 16 residues. Germline lookup yields CDR1 SGHVS and CDR2 FQNEAQ. For the CDR3, the DNA is TGTGCCAGCAGCCCCGGACTAGCGGGGGGCACAGATACGCAGTATTTT. This translates into CASSPGLAGGTDTQYF.

The chain carries TRBV20-1 and TRBJ1-2, with D hard to call. V lost 3 bases and J lost 4, with 6 bases in between. The CDR3 has 11 residues. Per germline, CDR1 DFQATT and CDR2 SNEGSKA (reference sequence). The CDR3, as DNA: TGCAGTGCTAGCGGTTTCTATGGCTACACCTTC. The encoded protein is CSASGFYGYTF.

This clonotype was counted only a few times. The J gene is TRBJ2-3, the V gene TRBV19; tentative D call: TRBD2 (5 bases). Trimming took off 4 bases at V and 5 bases at J, with 10 bases between the two ends. Germline assignment: CDR1 LNHDA and CDR2 SQIVND (reference sequence). The CDR3 has 13 amino acids. The CDR3 reads CASSTREGDTQYF. In DNA, the CDR3 is TGTGCCAGTAGTACGAGGGAAGGAGATACGCAGTATTTT.

Only a few counts were recorded for this clonotype. The chain carries TRBV20-1 and TRBJ2-1, with 9 bases aligning to TRBD2. The CDR3 runs 15 residues. Trimming took 3 bases from V and 0 from J; bases not matched to a gene: 3. From germline, CDR1 is DFQATT and CDR2 SNEGSKA (reference sequence). CDR3 protein: CSASTRGGSYNEQFF. The CDR3 nucleotides read TGCAGTGCTAGCACGCGGGGGGGCTCCTACAATGAGCAGTTCTTC.

The rearrangement links TRBV9 to TRBJ1-1; perhaps TRBD1 as D (6 bases). The germline V gene encodes CDR1 SGDLS and CDR2 YYNGEE. This CDR3 spans 14 amino acids. Trimming stripped 7 bases from V and 4 bases from J, with 17 bases between. Here the CDR3 DNA reads TGTGCCAGCCAAGACCCGGGGGCCGGCACTGAAGCTTTCTTT. As protein: CASQDPGAGTEAFF. The full variable domain, in which reference TRBV9 and TRBJ1-1 provide the parts outside the CDR3, is DSGVTQTPKHLITATGQRVTLRCSPRSGDLSVYWYQQSLDQGLQFLIQYYNGEERAKGNILERFSAQQFPDLHSELNLSSLELGDSALYFCASQDPGAGTEAFFGQGTRLTVV.

The chain recombines TRBV24-1 with TRBJ2-1, with TRBD1 as a possible D gene (6 bases). Trimming stripped 4 bases from V and 3 bases from J, with 9 bases between. The CDR3 has 14 amino acids. Germline CDR1 and CDR2: KGHDR and SFDVKD. The CDR3 protein is CATSEDSVYNEQFF. The DNA for the CDR3 is TGTGCCACCAGTGAGGACAGCGTCTACAATGAGCAGTTCTTC.

The rearrangement links TRBV6-5 to TRBJ1-1, with no clear D. This CDR3 region has 14 residues. CDR1 is MNHEY, CDR2 SVGAGI, per germline. V lost 6 bases and J lost 1, with 12 bases in between. The DNA of the CDR3 is TGTGCCAGCAGCCAACAAAGAGCGAACACTGAAGCTTTCTTT. This translates into CASSQQRANTEAFF.

This clonotype was found a few times. The rearrangement links TRBV4-3 to TRBJ2-7, with 9 bases lining up with TRBD2. This CDR3 contains 15 residues. Per the germline V gene, CDR1 is LGHNA and CDR2 is YSLEER. The ends lost 6 bases at V and 4 bases at J; junction bases unmatched: 10. The CDR3 reads CASSSGTSIFYEQYF. The CDR3 DNA sequence: TGCGCCAGCAGTTCCGGGACTAGCATCTTTTACGAGCAGTACTTC.

The rearrangement joins TRBV6-2 or TRBV6-3 to TRBJ2-5, with D perhaps matching TRBD1 (6 bases). The V and J ends lost 5 bases and 5 bases respectively, with 15 bases between them. CDR3 length: 14 amino acids. Germline lookup yields CDR1 MNHEY and CDR2 SVGEGT. The CDR3, as DNA: TGTGCCAGCAGTCGGGACACGACGTACGAGACCCAGTACTTC. Translating gives CASSRDTTYETQYF.

This clonotype was recorded a few times. The rearrangement links TRBV15 to TRBJ1-2; D may be TRBD1 (6 bases). CDR1 and CDR2 from the germline V gene are LNHNV and YYDKDF (reference sequence). Trimming took off 5 bases at V and 2 bases at J, with 9 bases between the two ends. The CDR3 loop spans 13 amino acids. The CDR3 bases are TGTGCCACCAGCCCCGACAGGAACTATGGCTACACCTTC. It encodes CATSPDRNYGYTF.

The J gene is TRBJ1-1, the V gene TRBV25-1; TRBD1 matches at 7 bases. The CDR3 length is 12 residues. Germline-derived CDR1 and CDR2 are MGHDK and SYGVNS. J gave up 10 bases and V 2 bases, and 4 bases lay outside the gene matches. DNA of the CDR3: TGTGCCAGCAGTGAAGGGGACAGACGAGCTTTCTTT. Translated: CASSEGDRRAFF.

Worth noting for this clonotype: A much larger clone lies one base from this, so it may be a read error. V gene TRBV5-1 combines with J gene TRBJ1-1; D is unclear. CDR3 length equals 11 residues. Germline V gives CDR1 SGHRS, CDR2 YFSETQ. V was cut by 2 bases and J by 4 bases, with 3 bases left in between. For the CDR3, the DNA is TGCGCCAGCAGCTTCGGCACTGAAGCTTTCTTT. It yields the protein CASSFGTEAFF.

This clonotype was found many times. The chain employs TRBV5-1 and TRBJ2-7, with 8 bases aligning to TRBD2. CDR1 and CDR2 from the germline V gene are SGHRS and YFSETQ. This CDR3 region has 14 residues. V was pared by 2 bases and J by 4 bases, with 5 bases of the junction left unmatched. The CDR3 loop is CASSLAGERYEQYV. The CDR3 DNA is TGCGCCAGCAGCTTAGCGGGGGAGAGATACGAGCAGTACGTC.

This clonotype was seen a few times. The V gene is TRBV30, the J gene TRBJ1-2; D remains unclear. Germline CDR1 GTSNPN, CDR2 SVGIG (reference sequence). Trimming took off 2 bases at V and 3 bases at J, with 13 bases between the two ends. The CDR3 is 14 amino acids. CDR3 DNA sequence: TGTGCCTGGAGTACCAGACGGGGAGACTATGGCTACACCTTC. Protein: CAWSTRRGDYGYTF.

This rearrangement joins TRBV7-2 to TRBJ1-2; D remains ambiguous. The CDR3 spans 15 residues. Trimming removed 5 bases at V and 12 bases at J, with 25 bases between. Germline CDR1 reads SGHTA; CDR2 reads FQGNSA. The CDR3 sequence is CASSPDHQFHLMNTF. CDR3 nucleotide sequence: TGTGCCAGCAGCCCGGACCACCAGTTCCATCTGATGAACACCTTC.

The chain has TRBV27 and TRBJ2-1; perhaps TRBD1 as D (6 bases). CDR1 is MNHEY, CDR2 SMNVEV, per germline (reference sequence). V lost 6 bases and J 8 bases, leaving 14 bases between the germline ends. The CDR3 is made up of 13 amino acids. CDR3 coding DNA: TGTGCCAGCAGCCGGACAGTGCTGGATGAGCAGTTCTTC. Its protein is CASSRTVLDEQFF.

This clonotype was picked up a small number of times. The chain joins TRBV7-2 to TRBJ1-5; 7 bases fit TRBD1. After removal of 1 base from V and 4 bases from J, the junction contained 7 bases not matched to a gene. The length of the CDR3 is 16 residues. Germline V gene lookup returns CDR1 SGHTA and CDR2 FQGNSA. Here the CDR3 reads CASSLGGGRGNQPQHF. CDR3 sequence (DNA): TGTGCCAGCAGCTTAGGAGGTGGCAGGGGGAATCAGCCCCAGCATTTT.

This clonotype was observed at least ten times. This rearrangement joins TRBV9 to TRBJ1-1; D not certain. This CDR3 comprises 13 residues. Deletions cut 2 bases from V and 1 base from J, with 6 bases between. The germline V gene has CDR1 SGDLS and CDR2 YYNGEE. CDR3 DNA sequence: TGTGCCAGCAGCGTGGGTCCGAACACTGAAGCTTTCTTT. Translated, it gives CASSVGPNTEAFF.

The V gene is TRBV5-6, the J gene TRBJ2-3; D is perhaps TRBD1 or TRBD2 (6 bases each). The ends were cut back, 2 bases at V and 0 bases at J, with 13 bases in the middle. The CDR3 is made up of 16 amino acids. From germline, CDR1 is SGHDT and CDR2 YYEEEE. This CDR3 reads CASSFTGARSTDTQYF. The DNA of the CDR3 is TGTGCCAGCAGCTTTACGGGGGCAAGGAGCACAGATACGCAGTATTTT.

This clonotype was counted only a few times. The rearrangement uses TRBV2 and TRBJ2-5; D not certain. CDR1 is SNHLY, CDR2 FYNNEI, per germline. V lost 2 bases and J 5 bases, leaving 12 bases between the germline ends. The CDR3 totals 14 residues. Written as DNA, the CDR3 is TGTGCCAGCAGTGAAAGGGTCGATGCGGAGACCCAGTACTTC. This gives the protein CASSERVDAETQYF.

The chain couples TRBV6-1 to TRBJ2-1; 9 bases match TRBD1. The CDR3 loop spans 14 amino acids. Germline V gene sequence: CDR1 MNHNS, CDR2 SASEGT. V lost 4 bases, J lost 5 bases, and 3 bases stayed unmatched. The CDR3 DNA sequence: TGTGCCAGCAGTGGGGACAGGGTGAACAATGAGCAGTTCTTC. As protein: CASSGDRVNNEQFF.

This rearrangement joins TRBV6-1 to TRBJ1-1, with D uncertain. The CDR3 contains 15 residues. Trimming left V 1 base short and J 6 bases short, with 15 bases between. Per germline, CDR1 MNHNS and CDR2 SASEGT. The CDR3 protein is CASSEGTAGRAEAFF. DNA of the CDR3: TGTGCCAGCAGTGAAGGCACAGCGGGGAGGGCTGAAGCTTTCTTT.

This clonotype was counted only a few times. CDR3 nucleotide sequence: TGTGCCAGTAGTCTCCGGGACAGGGGGGCCTACGAGCAGTACTTC. This gives the protein CASSLRDRGAYEQYF. The rearrangement uses TRBV19 and TRBJ2-7; 11 bases fit TRBD1. Losses at the gene ends were 5 bases for V and 2 bases for J; bases not matched to a gene: 5. The CDR3 sequence is 15 residues long. Germline loops: CDR1 LNHDA, CDR2 SQIVND (reference sequence).

The chain has TRBV18 and TRBJ2-5; TRBD2 might be the D (5 bases). Looked up from germline, CDR1 is KGHSH and CDR2 is LQKENI. V lost 2 bases and J 7 bases, leaving 11 bases between the germline ends. CDR3 length equals 13 residues. The CDR3 nucleotides are TGTGCCAGCTCACCAGAGCACCGGGGGACCCAGTACTTC. Translating gives CASSPEHRGTQYF.